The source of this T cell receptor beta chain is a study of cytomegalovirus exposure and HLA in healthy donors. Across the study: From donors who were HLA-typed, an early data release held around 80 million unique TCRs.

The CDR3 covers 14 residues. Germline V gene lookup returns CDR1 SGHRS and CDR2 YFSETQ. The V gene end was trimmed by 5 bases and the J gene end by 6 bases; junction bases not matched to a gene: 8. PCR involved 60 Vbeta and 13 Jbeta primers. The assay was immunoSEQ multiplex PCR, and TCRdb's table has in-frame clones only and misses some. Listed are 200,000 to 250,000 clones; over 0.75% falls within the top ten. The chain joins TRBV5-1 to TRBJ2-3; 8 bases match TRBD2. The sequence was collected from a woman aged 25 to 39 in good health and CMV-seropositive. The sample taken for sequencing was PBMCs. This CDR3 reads CASRDGGGSDTQYF. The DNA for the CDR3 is TGCGCCAGCAGGGATGGCGGGGGGTCGGATACGCAGTATTTT.